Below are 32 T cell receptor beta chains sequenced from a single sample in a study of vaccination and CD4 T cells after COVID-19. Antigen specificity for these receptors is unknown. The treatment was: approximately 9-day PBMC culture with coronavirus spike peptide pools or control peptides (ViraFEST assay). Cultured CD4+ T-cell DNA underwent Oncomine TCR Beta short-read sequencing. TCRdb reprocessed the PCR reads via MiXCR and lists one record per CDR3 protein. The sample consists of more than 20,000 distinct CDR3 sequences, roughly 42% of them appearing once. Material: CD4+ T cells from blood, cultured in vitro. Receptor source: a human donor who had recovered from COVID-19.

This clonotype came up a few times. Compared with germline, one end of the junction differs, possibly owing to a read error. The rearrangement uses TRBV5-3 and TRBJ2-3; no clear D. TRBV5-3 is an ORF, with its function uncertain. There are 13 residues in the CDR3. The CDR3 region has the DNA TGTGCCGGGCTTGTTCCTTGCACTGATACGCAGTATTTT. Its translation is CAGLVPCTDTQYF.

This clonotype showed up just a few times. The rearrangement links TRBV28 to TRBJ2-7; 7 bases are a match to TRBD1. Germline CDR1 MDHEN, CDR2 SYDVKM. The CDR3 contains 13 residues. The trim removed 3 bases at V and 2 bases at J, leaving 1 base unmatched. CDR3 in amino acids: CASSLTGTYEQYF. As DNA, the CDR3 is TGTGCCAGCAGTTTGACAGGGACCTACGAGCAGTACTTC.

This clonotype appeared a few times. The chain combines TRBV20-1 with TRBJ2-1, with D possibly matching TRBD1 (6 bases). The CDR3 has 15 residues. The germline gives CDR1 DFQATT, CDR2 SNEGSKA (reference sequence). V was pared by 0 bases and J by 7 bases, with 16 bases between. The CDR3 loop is CSARDSSGAGNEQFF. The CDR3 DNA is TGCAGTGCTAGAGATAGTTCAGGGGCCGGAAATGAGCAGTTCTTC.

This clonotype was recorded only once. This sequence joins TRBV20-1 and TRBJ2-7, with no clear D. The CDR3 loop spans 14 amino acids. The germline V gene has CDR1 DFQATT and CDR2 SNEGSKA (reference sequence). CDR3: CSARADLGSYEQYF. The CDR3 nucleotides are TGCAGCGCCCGGGCCGACTTGGGATCCTACGAGCAGTACTTC.

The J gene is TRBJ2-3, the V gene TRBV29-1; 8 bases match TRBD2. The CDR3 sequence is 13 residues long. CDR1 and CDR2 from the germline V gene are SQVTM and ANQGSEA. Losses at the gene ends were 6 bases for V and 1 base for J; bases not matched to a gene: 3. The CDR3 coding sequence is TGCAGCGTCCGGGGGGGCCGCACAGATACGCAGTATTTT. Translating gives CSVRGGRTDTQYF.

Here the CDR3 DNA reads TGTGCCAGCAGCCAAGTAAATACGCAGTATTTT. Translation: CASSQVNTQYF. V usage is TRBV14 and J usage is TRBJ2-3, with D unresolved. CDR1 SGHDN and CDR2 FVKESK come from the germline V gene. The CDR3 has 11 residues. The V end lost 1 base, the J end lost 7 bases, and 3 bases lay between the germline ends.

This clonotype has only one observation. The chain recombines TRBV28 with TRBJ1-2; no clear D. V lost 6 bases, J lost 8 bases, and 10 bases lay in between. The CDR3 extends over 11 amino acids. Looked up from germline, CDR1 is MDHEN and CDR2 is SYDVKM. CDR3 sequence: CASRGPWGYTF. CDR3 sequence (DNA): TGTGCCAGCAGAGGGCCCTGGGGCTACACCTTC.

CDR3 residues: CASSNYRGPNSPLHF. The CDR3 DNA is TGTGCCAGCAGCAACTACAGGGGGCCTAATTCACCCCTCCACTTT. The chain has TRBV11-2 and TRBJ1-6; 9 positions agree with TRBD1. Germline CDR1 reads SGHAT; CDR2 reads FQNNGV. The CDR3 is made up of 15 amino acids. The trim removed 5 bases at V and 6 bases at J, leaving 5 bases unmatched.

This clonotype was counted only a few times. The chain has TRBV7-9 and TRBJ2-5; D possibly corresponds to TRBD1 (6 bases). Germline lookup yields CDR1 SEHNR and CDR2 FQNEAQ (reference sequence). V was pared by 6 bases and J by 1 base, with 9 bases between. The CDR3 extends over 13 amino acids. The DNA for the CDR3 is TGTGCCAGCAGGCTAGGGGGCCAAGAGACCCAGTACTTC. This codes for CASRLGGQETQYF.

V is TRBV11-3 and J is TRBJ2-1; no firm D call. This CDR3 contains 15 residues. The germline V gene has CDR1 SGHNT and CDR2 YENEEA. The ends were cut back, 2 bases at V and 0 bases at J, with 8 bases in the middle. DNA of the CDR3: TGTGCCAGCAGCTTATCTCAAAGCTCCTACAATGAGCAGTTCTTC. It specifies CASSLSQSSYNEQFF.

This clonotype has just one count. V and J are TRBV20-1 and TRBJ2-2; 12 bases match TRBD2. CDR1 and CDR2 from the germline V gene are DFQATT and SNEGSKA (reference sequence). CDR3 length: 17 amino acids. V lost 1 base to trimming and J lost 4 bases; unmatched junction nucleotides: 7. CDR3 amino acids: CSARGTSGMSGTGELFF. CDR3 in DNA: TGCAGTGCTAGAGGGACTAGCGGGATGTCTGGCACCGGGGAGCTGTTTTTT.

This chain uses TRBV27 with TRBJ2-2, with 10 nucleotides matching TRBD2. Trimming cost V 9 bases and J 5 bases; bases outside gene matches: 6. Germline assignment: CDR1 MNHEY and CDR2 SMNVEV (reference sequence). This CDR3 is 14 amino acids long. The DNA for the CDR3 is TGTGCCAGTAGACTAGCGGGTTGGACCGGGGAGCTGTTTTTT. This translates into CASRLAGWTGELFF.

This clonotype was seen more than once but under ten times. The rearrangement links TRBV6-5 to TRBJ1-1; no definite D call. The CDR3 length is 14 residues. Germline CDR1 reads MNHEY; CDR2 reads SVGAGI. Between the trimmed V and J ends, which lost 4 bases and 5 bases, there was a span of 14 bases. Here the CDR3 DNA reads TGTGCCAGCAGTTTAGGACTTAGTAGGACTGAAGCTTTCTTT. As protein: CASSLGLSRTEAFF.

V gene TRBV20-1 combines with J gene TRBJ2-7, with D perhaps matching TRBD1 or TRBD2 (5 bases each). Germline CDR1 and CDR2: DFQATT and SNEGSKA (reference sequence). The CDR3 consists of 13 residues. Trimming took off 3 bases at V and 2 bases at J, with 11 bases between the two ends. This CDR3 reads CSARRGPTYEQYF. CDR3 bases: TGCAGTGCTAGGAGGGGACCCACCTACGAGCAGTACTTC.

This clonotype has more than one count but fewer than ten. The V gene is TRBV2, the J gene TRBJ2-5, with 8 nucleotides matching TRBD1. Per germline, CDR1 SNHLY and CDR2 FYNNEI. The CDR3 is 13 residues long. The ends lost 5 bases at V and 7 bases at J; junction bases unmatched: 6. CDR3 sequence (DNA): TGTGCCAGCAGTAGGACAGGGCTAGGGACCCAGTACTTC. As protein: CASSRTGLGTQYF.

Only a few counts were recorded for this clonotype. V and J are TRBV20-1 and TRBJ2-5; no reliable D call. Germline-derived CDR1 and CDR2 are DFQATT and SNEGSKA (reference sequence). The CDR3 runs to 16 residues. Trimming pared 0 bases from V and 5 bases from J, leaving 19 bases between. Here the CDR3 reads CSARDRPGSGRETQYF. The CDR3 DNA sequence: TGCAGTGCTAGAGATAGGCCCGGATCCGGACGGGAGACCCAGTACTTC.

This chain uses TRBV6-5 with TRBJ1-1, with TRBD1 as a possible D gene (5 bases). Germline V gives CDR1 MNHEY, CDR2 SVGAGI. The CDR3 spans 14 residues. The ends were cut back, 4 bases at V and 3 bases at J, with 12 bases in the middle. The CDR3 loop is CASSFRGADTEAFF. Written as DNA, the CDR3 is TGTGCCAGCAGTTTTAGGGGCGCGGACACTGAAGCTTTCTTT.

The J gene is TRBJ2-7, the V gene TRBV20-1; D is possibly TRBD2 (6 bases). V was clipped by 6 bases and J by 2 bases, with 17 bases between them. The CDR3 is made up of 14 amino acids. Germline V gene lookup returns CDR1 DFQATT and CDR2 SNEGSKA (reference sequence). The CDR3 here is CSAVSGRLAYEQYF. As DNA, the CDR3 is TGCAGTGCCGTAAGCGGGCGGCTCGCCTACGAGCAGTACTTC.

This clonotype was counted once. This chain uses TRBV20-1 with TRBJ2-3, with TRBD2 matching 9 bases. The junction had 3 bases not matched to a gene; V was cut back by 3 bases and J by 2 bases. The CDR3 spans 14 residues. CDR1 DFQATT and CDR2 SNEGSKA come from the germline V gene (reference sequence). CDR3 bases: TGCAGTGCTAGGGAGCGGGGGGTCACAGATACGCAGTATTTT. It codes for CSARERGVTDTQYF.

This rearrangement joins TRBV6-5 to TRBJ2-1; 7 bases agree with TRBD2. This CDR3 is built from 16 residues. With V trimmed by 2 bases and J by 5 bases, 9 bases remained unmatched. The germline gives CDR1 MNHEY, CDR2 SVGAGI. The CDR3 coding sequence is TGTGCCAGCAGTTACGATAGCGGGTATAAGAACAATGAGCAGTTCTTC. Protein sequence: CASSYDSGYKNNEQFF.

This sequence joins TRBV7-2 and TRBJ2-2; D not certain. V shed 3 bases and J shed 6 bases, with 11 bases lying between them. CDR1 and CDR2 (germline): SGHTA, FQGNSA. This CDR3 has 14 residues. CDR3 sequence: CASSFMTVAGELFF. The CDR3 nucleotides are TGTGCCAGCAGCTTTATGACTGTAGCCGGGGAGCTGTTTTTT. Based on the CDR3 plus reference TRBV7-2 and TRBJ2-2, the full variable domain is GAGVSQSPSNKVTEKGKDVELRCDPISGHTALYWYRQSLGQGLEFLIYFQGNSAPDKSGLPSDRFSAERTGGSVSTLTIQRTQQEDSAVYLCASSFMTVAGELFFGEGSRLTVL.

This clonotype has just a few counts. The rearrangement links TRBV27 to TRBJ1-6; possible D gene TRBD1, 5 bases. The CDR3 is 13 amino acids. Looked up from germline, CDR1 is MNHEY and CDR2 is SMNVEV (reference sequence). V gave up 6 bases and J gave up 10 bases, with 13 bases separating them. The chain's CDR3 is CASRIQGDSPLHF. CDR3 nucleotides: TGTGCCAGCAGGATACAAGGGGACTCACCCCTCCACTTT.

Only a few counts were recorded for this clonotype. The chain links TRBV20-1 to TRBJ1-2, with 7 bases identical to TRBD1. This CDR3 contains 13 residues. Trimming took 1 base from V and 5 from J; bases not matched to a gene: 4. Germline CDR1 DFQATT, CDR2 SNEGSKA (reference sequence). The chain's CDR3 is CSARVGTEYGYTF. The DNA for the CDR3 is TGCAGTGCTAGAGTTGGGACAGAATATGGCTACACCTTC.

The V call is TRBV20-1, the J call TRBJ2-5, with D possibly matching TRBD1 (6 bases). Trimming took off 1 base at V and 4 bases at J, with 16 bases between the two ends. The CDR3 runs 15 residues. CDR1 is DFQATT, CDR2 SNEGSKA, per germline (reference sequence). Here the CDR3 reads CSARVGRVGGETQYF. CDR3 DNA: TGCAGTGCTAGAGTGGGCAGGGTAGGGGGAGAGACCCAGTACTTC.

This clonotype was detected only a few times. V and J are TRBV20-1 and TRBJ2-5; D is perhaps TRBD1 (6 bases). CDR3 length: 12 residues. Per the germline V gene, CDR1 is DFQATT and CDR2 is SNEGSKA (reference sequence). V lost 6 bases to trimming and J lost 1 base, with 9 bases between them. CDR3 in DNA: TGCAGTGCAAACAGGGTCCAAGAGACCCAGTACTTC. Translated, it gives CSANRVQETQYF.

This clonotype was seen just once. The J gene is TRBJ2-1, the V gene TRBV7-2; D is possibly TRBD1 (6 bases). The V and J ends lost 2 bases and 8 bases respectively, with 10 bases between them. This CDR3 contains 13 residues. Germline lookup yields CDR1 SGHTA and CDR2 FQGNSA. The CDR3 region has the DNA TGTGCCAGCAGCTTAACACAGGGCTATGAGCAGTTCTTC. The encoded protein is CASSLTQGYEQFF.

CDR3 in DNA: TGTGCCAGCCGGAGGGTCCCTGGAGATGCGGAGGAGCAGTACTTC. Protein product: CASRRVPGDAEEQYF. J is TRBJ2-7 and V is TRBV2, with D tentatively TRBD2 (6 bases). Germline V lookup: CDR1 SNHLY, CDR2 FYNNEI. V gave up 8 bases and J gave up 7 bases, with 24 bases separating them. This CDR3 contains 15 residues.

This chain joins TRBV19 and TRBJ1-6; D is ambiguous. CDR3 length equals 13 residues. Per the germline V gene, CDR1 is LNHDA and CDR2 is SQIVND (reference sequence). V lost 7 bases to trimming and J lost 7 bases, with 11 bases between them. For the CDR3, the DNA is TGTGCCAGTAAGGGAGGGCGCAATTCACCCCTCCACTTT. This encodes CASKGGRNSPLHF.

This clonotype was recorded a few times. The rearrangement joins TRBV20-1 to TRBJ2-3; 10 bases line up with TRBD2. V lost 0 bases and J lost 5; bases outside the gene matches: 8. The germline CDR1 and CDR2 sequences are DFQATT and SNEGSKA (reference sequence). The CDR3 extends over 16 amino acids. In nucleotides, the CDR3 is TGCAGTGCTAGAGATCCAGCGGGAGGGCCTGGAGATACGCAGTATTTT. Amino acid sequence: CSARDPAGGPGDTQYF.

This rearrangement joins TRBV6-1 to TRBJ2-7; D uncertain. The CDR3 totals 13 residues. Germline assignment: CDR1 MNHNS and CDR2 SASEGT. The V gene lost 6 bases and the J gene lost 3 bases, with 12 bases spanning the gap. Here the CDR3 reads CASRPVGVYEQYF. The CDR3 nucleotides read TGTGCCAGCAGGCCCGTGGGCGTCTACGAGCAGTACTTC.

The CDR3 sequence: CASSYSASDRYYEQYF. The CDR3 DNA sequence: TGTGCCAGCAGTTATTCGGCTTCGGACAGGTACTACGAGCAGTACTTC. The rearrangement links TRBV6-2 or TRBV6-3 to TRBJ2-7; 7 nucleotides line up with TRBD1. Germline V gene lookup returns CDR1 MNHEY and CDR2 SVGEGT. V lost 3 bases, J lost 3 bases, and 11 bases stayed unmatched. The length of the CDR3 is 16 residues.

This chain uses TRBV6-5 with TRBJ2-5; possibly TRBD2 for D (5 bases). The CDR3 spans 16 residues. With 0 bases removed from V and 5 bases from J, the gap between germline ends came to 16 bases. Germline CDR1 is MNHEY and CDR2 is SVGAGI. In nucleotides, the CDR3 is TGTGCCAGCAGTTACTCGGTTCCAACTAGTGGGGAGACCCAGTACTTC. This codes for CASSYSVPTSGETQYF.